The table lists the clone carrying this TCR beta chain with a few counts. Its antigen is currently unknown. This record belongs to a study of T cells after yellow fever vaccination. As for the study in general: Preparation of fractions with low cell numbers was performed using SMART-Seq v4 Ultra Low Input.

V shed 4 bases and J shed 0 bases, with 13 bases lying between them. This CDR3 has 16 amino acids. Germline CDR1 is SEHNR and CDR2 is FQNEAQ (reference sequence). By 5'RACE template switching, TCR cDNA was produced, with a universal primer site and UMIs added in the process. TCRdb reprocessed the 5' RACE reads with MiXCR, giving one entry per CDR3 protein. This sample yields 450,000 to 600,000 distinct CDR3 sequences, of which about a sixth are seen a single time; 17% belongs to the top ten. Findings and caveats of the study: Researchers report a weaker secondary response that nonetheless peaked faster, day 5 versus 15. Most clones from primary vaccination resurfaced after the booster (about 96% CD4, 88% CD8).

This clonotype was sampled from a man between 18 and 35 years old who received the YFV17D yellow fever vaccine. This sample comprised PBMCs, obtained about 5 days after the first yellow fever vaccination. The chain combines TRBV7-9 with TRBJ2-1; perhaps TRBD2 as D (5 bases). The CDR3 reads CASSSTGYNSYNEQFF. Written as DNA, the CDR3 is TGTGCCAGCAGCTCGACGGGGTATAACTCCTACAATGAGCAGTTCTTC.